One sample yielded the 20 T cell receptor beta chains listed below, sequenced in a study of OX40 agonist ivuxolimab in advanced cancers. The repertoire was sequenced with immunoSEQ multiplex PCR; TCRdb's copy has only in-frame clones and lacks some. The sample lists about 89,000 clones; 70% to 90% were seen once. Material: CD4+ or CD8+ T cells sorted from blood, obtained in a trial of the OX40 agonist ivuxolimab. The receptor set was obtained from an adult with an advanced solid tumor such as melanoma, head and neck, liver or kidney cancer.

The V gene is TRBV4-1, the J gene TRBJ1-2, with a possible D match to TRBD1 (6 bases). This CDR3 is 14 amino acids long. Trimming stripped 1 base from V and 8 bases from J, with 14 bases between. Germline CDR1 and CDR2: MGHRA and YSYEKL. CDR3 DNA sequence: TGCGCCAGCAGCCAAGTGCGGAGACAGGAAGGCTACACCTTC. Translation: CASSQVRRQEGYTF.

The rearrangement joins TRBV19 to TRBJ1-6; 12 bases align to TRBD1. CDR1 LNHDA and CDR2 SQIVND come from the germline V gene (reference sequence). The J segment lost 10 bases and the V segment lost 4 bases, leaving 2 bases of the junction unmatched. The CDR3 runs 14 residues. CDR3 loop: CASSRGQGASPLHF. CDR3 coding DNA: TGTGCCAGTAGTAGGGGACAGGGGGCCTCACCCCTCCACTTT.

This chain uses TRBV11-3 with TRBJ2-2; D gene uncertain. Trimming cost V 1 base and J 0 bases, with 6 bases left between them. This CDR3 is built from 15 residues. Germline V lookup: CDR1 SGHNT, CDR2 YENEEA. The CDR3 DNA sequence: TGTGCCAGCAGCTTAGGGTTCGCGAACACCGGGGAGCTGTTTTTT. Translated: CASSLGFANTGELFF.

The CDR3 nucleotides are TGTGCCAGCAGACTAGCCGGGACTAATGAAAAACTGTTTTTT. It is translated as CASRLAGTNEKLFF. V usage is TRBV27 and J usage is TRBJ1-4; D is undetermined. Germline values: CDR1 MNHEY, CDR2 SMNVEV (reference sequence). CDR3 length: 14 amino acids. Trimming pared 6 bases from V and 2 bases from J, leaving 10 bases between.

The V and J genes are TRBV29-1 and TRBJ2-7; 9 bases are a match to TRBD1. Germline CDR1 reads SQVTM; CDR2 reads ANQGSEA. CDR3 size: 14 residues. V gave up 6 bases and J gave up 2 bases; unmatched junction bases: 8. The CDR3 loop reads CSVATGTGTYEQYF. The CDR3 region has the DNA TGCAGCGTGGCCACCGGGACAGGGACCTACGAGCAGTACTTC.

A single count supports this clone. The chain recombines TRBV9 with TRBJ2-3, with 8 nucleotides matching TRBD2. This CDR3 contains 18 residues. V was pared by 0 bases and J by 0 bases, with 9 bases of the junction left unmatched. CDR1 and CDR2 (germline): SGDLS, YYNGEE. CDR3 amino acids: CASSVAGGAGVSTDTQYF. The DNA of the CDR3 is TGTGCCAGCAGCGTAGCAGGAGGAGCGGGGGTTAGCACAGATACGCAGTATTTT.

This clone was observed a single time. This chain uses TRBV30 with TRBJ1-2, with D uncertain. Trimming removed 3 bases from V and 3 bases from J, with 5 bases in between. The length of the CDR3 is 11 residues. The germline V gene encodes CDR1 GTSNPN and CDR2 SVGIG (reference sequence). The CDR3 bases are TGTGCCTGGAGGGTAGACTATGGCTACACCTTC. It translates to CAWRVDYGYTF. Complete variable domain (other parts from reference TRBV30 and TRBJ1-2): SQTIHQWPATLVQPVGSPLSLECTVEGTSNPNLYWYRQAAGRGLQLLFYSVGIGQISSEVPQNLSASRPQDRQFILSSKKLLLSDSGFYLCAWRVDYGYTFGSGTRLTVV.

The chain links TRBV4-1 to TRBJ1-5, with D possibly TRBD1 on 5 matching bases. Trimming removed 0 bases at V and 4 bases at J, with 10 bases between. The CDR3 is made up of 15 amino acids. Per the germline V gene, CDR1 is MGHRA and CDR2 is YSYEKL. The CDR3 nucleotides read TGCGCCAGCAGCCAAGATGGGGACCAAAATCAGCCCCAGCATTTT. It specifies CASSQDGDQNQPQHF.

This rearrangement joins TRBV7-9 to TRBJ2-2; 8 bases map to TRBD1. The junction had 3 bases not matched to a gene; V was cut back by 0 bases and J by 0 bases. This CDR3 comprises 17 residues. Looked up from germline, CDR1 is SEHNR and CDR2 is FQNEAQ (reference sequence). CDR3 sequence reads: CASSLALQGANTGELFF. The CDR3 DNA reads as TGTGCCAGCAGCTTAGCCTTACAGGGGGCGAACACCGGGGAGCTGTTTTTT.

The chain is built from TRBV5-4 and TRBJ1-2; 7 bases map to TRBD1. After removal of 0 bases from V and 8 bases from J, the junction contained 13 bases not matched to a gene. CDR3 length: 16 residues. The germline V gene encodes CDR1 SGHNT and CDR2 YYREEE (reference sequence). The CDR3 sequence is CASSLAGATGIGGYTF. The CDR3 region has the DNA TGTGCCAGCAGCTTGGCCGGTGCGACAGGGATTGGCGGCTACACCTTC.

The chain is built from TRBV9 and TRBJ2-2; no firm D call. Germline CDR1 reads SGDLS; CDR2 reads YYNGEE. The V and J ends lost 4 bases and 5 bases respectively, with 15 bases between them. The CDR3 spans 15 residues. CDR3: CASSRISTATGELFF. The DNA for the CDR3 is TGTGCCAGCAGCCGGATTTCCACGGCAACCGGGGAGCTGTTTTTT.

In nucleotides, the CDR3 is TGTGCCAGCAGCGTCGGACAGGGAGGGAGTAACTATGGCTACACCTTC. Protein: CASSVGQGGSNYGYTF. The chain is built from TRBV13 and TRBJ1-2, with 8 positions matching TRBD1. In germline, CDR1 is PRHDT, CDR2 FYEKMQ (reference sequence). V lost 5 bases and J lost 1; bases outside the gene matches: 9. The CDR3 sequence is 16 residues long.

The chain recombines TRBV19 with TRBJ1-5; D perhaps matches TRBD1 (6 bases). With 6 bases removed from V and 5 bases from J, the gap between germline ends came to 17 bases. Germline V gives CDR1 LNHDA, CDR2 SQIVND (reference sequence). The CDR3 runs 15 residues. CDR3: CASSGTGFSHQPQHF. For the CDR3, the DNA is TGTGCCAGTAGCGGAACAGGGTTCAGCCATCAGCCCCAGCATTTT.

The chain carries TRBV6-5 and TRBJ2-7; D is perhaps TRBD1 (5 bases). The CDR3 is 15 residues long. Germline CDR1 and CDR2: MNHEY and SVGAGI. V was shortened by 3 bases and J by 0 bases, with 12 bases between the two germline ends. The CDR3, as DNA: TGTGCCAGCAGTTATCGTGGTAGGGGCTCCTACGAGCAGTACTTC. Its translation is CASSYRGRGSYEQYF.

The gene calls are TRBV19 and TRBJ1-1; TRBD1 aligns across 8 bases. The CDR3 is 13 amino acids. Germline V lookup: CDR1 LNHDA, CDR2 SQIVND (reference sequence). Losses at the gene ends were 5 bases for V and 7 bases for J; bases not matched to a gene: 6. The CDR3 DNA sequence: TGTGCCAGTAGTTCGGACAGGGTAGGTGAAGCTTTCTTT. As protein: CASSSDRVGEAFF.

The genes are TRBV2 and TRBJ2-5; either TRBD1 or TRBD2 may supply D (5 bases each). The germline gives CDR1 SNHLY, CDR2 FYNNEI. With 5 bases removed from V and 5 bases from J, the gap between germline ends came to 18 bases. CDR3 length: 15 residues. CDR3 DNA sequence: TGTGCCAGCAGTCCAGTCGGGGCCGGCGTGGAGACCCAGTACTTC. Amino acid sequence: CASSPVGAGVETQYF.

This clone is a singleton in its sample. This chain connects TRBV7-3 to TRBJ2-7; tentatively, D is TRBD1 or TRBD2 (6 bases each). The CDR3 spans 14 residues. The germline V gene encodes CDR1 SGHTA and CDR2 FQGTGA. V lost 7 bases and J lost 0, with 13 bases in between. CDR3 coding DNA: TGTGCCAGCACTCGGGGGCTGCCCTCCTACGAGCAGTACTTC. Protein product: CASTRGLPSYEQYF. Full variable domain (remainder filled in from reference TRBV7-3 and TRBJ2-7): GAGVSQTPSNKVTEKGKYVELRCDPISGHTALYWYRQSLGQGPEFLIYFQGTGAADDSGLPNDRFFAVRPEGSVSTLKIQRTERGDSAVYLCASTRGLPSYEQYFGPGTRLTVT.

J is TRBJ1-6 and V is TRBV6-6; 7 nucleotides line up with TRBD1. CDR1 MNHNY and CDR2 SVGAGI come from the germline V gene (reference sequence). The CDR3 totals 15 residues. The J segment lost 5 bases and the V segment lost 7 bases, leaving 8 bases of the junction unmatched. The DNA of the CDR3 is TGTGCCAGCAAAGGACAGGTGGTTGATAATTCACCCCTCCACTTT. It codes for CASKGQVVDNSPLHF.

The rearrangement links TRBV5-1 to TRBJ2-7; D ambiguous. The length of the CDR3 is 15 residues. Germline V gene sequence: CDR1 SGHRS, CDR2 YFSETQ. The V gene lost 0 bases and the J gene lost 6 bases, with 16 bases spanning the gap. The CDR3, as DNA: TGCGCCAGCAGCTTGGAGGGCTCATTAAACCCCGAGCAGTACTTC. As protein: CASSLEGSLNPEQYF.

This chain uses TRBV19 with TRBJ1-2, with TRBD1 identical over 10 bases. The CDR3 contains 12 residues. Germline CDR1 is LNHDA and CDR2 is SQIVND (reference sequence). V shed 6 bases and J 6 bases; nucleotides not matched to a gene: 1. CDR3 bases: TGTGCCAGTAGGGGGACAGGGGATGGCTACACCTTC. Protein: CASRGTGDGYTF.